This T cell receptor beta chain was obtained from a study of T-cell memory formation after mild COVID-19. The J segment lost 2 bases and the V segment lost 4 bases, leaving 9 bases of the junction unmatched. The CDR3 has 16 amino acids. Germline V gene sequence: CDR1 SGDLS, CDR2 YYNGEE. There are many counts of this clonotype. TCRdb reprocessed the 5' RACE reads via MiXCR and lists one record per CDR3 protein. The data contain 300,000 to 400,000 distinct CDR3 sequences, 14% of them singletons. The sequenced sample consisted of PBMCs or a T cell subset sorted from them (not recorded which). J is TRBJ2-1 and V is TRBV9, with 7 bases fitting TRBD1. The source is a man aged 18 to 29 who had mild COVID-19 (a few samples of this study predate the infection). Cell type and time point are not known. The CDR3 protein is CASSRSNRGTYNEQFF. CDR3 bases: TGTGCCAGCAGCCGATCAAACAGGGGCACCTACAATGAGCAGTTCTTC.